The clone carrying this T cell receptor beta chain came up many times. Antigen unknown. PBMCs were isolated from an approximately 10 ml sample of fresh peripheral blood. The authors amplified TCR beta CDR3 regions from RNA transcripts. After a first-round RT-PCR with HTBI primers, a second-round multiplex PCR was run. Each CDR3 protein is one row after TCRdb ran MiXCR on the multiplex PCR reads. The sample includes hundreds of thousands of distinct CDR3 sequences, over 20% seen only once; the top ten take approximately 7%. The CDR3 contains 12 residues. V lost 7 bases to trimming and J lost 1 base, with 2 bases between them. The germline CDR1 and CDR2 sequences are MDHEN and SYDVKM. The data are from a study of Graves' ophthalmopathy and Graves' hyperthyroidism. Overall study findings and caveats: A majority of expanded thyroid clonotypes exceeding 0.001 frequency were likewise present in blood. For predicting ophthalmopathy progression, the model had almost 71% sensitivity and around 72% specificity.

The receptor was derived from a woman in her late teens or twenties with stable Graves' hyperthyroidism. Some clones in this sample may be carry-over from other donors' samples. The sequenced material came from peripheral blood. V and J are TRBV28 and TRBJ1-6; no firm D call. This chain's CDR3 is CASISYNSPLHF. In DNA form, the CDR3 reads TGTGCCAGCATTTCCTATAATTCACCCCTCCACTTT.